This T cell receptor beta chain was retrieved from a study of T cell responses to AZD1222 COVID-19 vaccine. The study, taken as a whole, reports: CD4 TCRs linked to vaccination spanned spike, dominating at 160-218 and 743-854. Nearly half of spike-specific TCRs reportedly go after variant regions that carry no mutations.

Method: immunoSEQ multiplex PCR; TCRdb's copy keeps in-frame clones and lacks some. The sample carries some 120,000 clones, approximately 86% recorded once. Concerning this clone: No antigen is known for it.

There are 13 residues in the CDR3. Trimming removed 1 base at V and 5 bases at J, with 8 bases between. Germline V gene lookup returns CDR1 SGHVS and CDR2 FQNEAQ. Here the sequenced sample was peripheral blood, taken on day 0 of AZD1222 vaccination. The clonotype was recovered from an adult in good health. This chain uses TRBV7-8 with TRBJ2-5; D remains ambiguous. In nucleotides, the CDR3 is TGTGCCAGCAGCTTAGGGGAAACCGAGACCCAGTACTTC. This gives the protein CASSLGETETQYF.